The 9 T cell receptor beta chains below were found in one sample sequenced in a study of Graves' ophthalmopathy and Graves' hyperthyroidism. RNA served as the template for amplifying TCR beta CDR3 regions. HTBI primers primed a first-round RT-PCR, and a second-round multiplex PCR followed. TCRdb itself ran the multiplex PCR reads through MiXCR, one entry per CDR3 protein. The sample yields hundreds of thousands of distinct CDR3 sequences, about 40% seen once. Sequencing used peripheral blood. These receptors were collected from an adult man with Graves' ophthalmopathy.

A note on this clonotype: A read error is possible here, since a much larger clone lies one base away. This chain links TRBV7-3 with TRBJ1-1, with 7 bases fitting TRBD1. This CDR3 contains 15 residues. V shed 2 bases, J shed 1 base, and the junction held 4 bases outside the gene matches. Germline-derived CDR1 and CDR2 are SGHTA and FQGTGA. The CDR3 DNA sequence: TGTGCCAGCAGCTTACGGTACAGGGGGAACACTGAAGCTTTCTTT. Its translation is CASSLRYRGNTEAFF.

This clonotype was found many times. The V call is TRBV5-1, the J call TRBJ2-5, with 7 bases aligning to TRBD1. There are 13 residues in the CDR3. V trimming: 3 bases; J trimming: 2 bases; junction bases outside the gene matches: 1. Germline values: CDR1 SGHRS, CDR2 YFSETQ. DNA of the CDR3: TGCGCCAGCAGCTGGGACAGACAAGAGACCCAGTACTTC. It encodes CASSWDRQETQYF.

This clonotype was detected once. The J gene is TRBJ2-5, the V gene TRBV7-2; tentative D call: TRBD1 (5 bases). Trimming stripped 5 bases from V and 4 bases from J, with 11 bases between. The CDR3 contains 13 residues. Germline CDR1 is SGHTA and CDR2 is FQGNSA. CDR3 in DNA: TGTGCCAGCAGCCAAGGGGATGGAGAGACCCAGTACTTC. Protein sequence: CASSQGDGETQYF.

About this clonotype itself: Because the CDR3 is missing its conserved closing phenylalanine or tryptophan, this is likely a read error. V usage is TRBV20-1 and J usage is TRBJ2-5; D assignment may be TRBD1 or TRBD2 (5 bases each). Germline V gene lookup returns CDR1 DFQATT and CDR2 SNEGSKA (reference sequence). The CDR3 is made up of 14 amino acids. Trimming pared 0 bases from V and 5 bases from J, leaving 13 bases between. CDR3 in amino acids: CSARETDWGETQYV. Here the CDR3 DNA reads TGCAGTGCTAGAGAGACAGACTGGGGGGAGACCCAGTACGTC.

In this sample, this clonotype turned up many times. V is TRBV24-1 and J is TRBJ2-5, with D unclear. The CDR3 contains 12 residues. CDR1 is KGHDR and CDR2 is SFDVKD in the germline V gene. Trimming shortened V by 5 bases and J by 5 bases, and 8 bases separated the two germline ends. CDR3 DNA sequence: TGTGCCACCAGTGGAATAGCTGAGACCCAGTACTTC. This gives the protein CATSGIAETQYF.

This clonotype was counted a single time. The CDR3 bases are TGTGCCATCAGTGAGTCCCGGGACAGGGGGCAGCCCCAGCATTTT. Translating gives CAISESRDRGQPQHF. The rearrangement joins TRBV10-3 to TRBJ1-5; 11 positions match TRBD1. Germline V gene data show CDR1 as ENHRY and CDR2 as SYGVKD. Trimming at V came to 0 bases and at J to 7 bases, leaving 2 bases not matched to a gene. The CDR3 has 15 residues.

This clonotype showed up many times. J is TRBJ2-7 and V is TRBV7-6; D is possibly TRBD1 or TRBD2 (5 bases each). The CDR3 totals 13 residues. V gave up 5 bases and J gave up 5 bases, with 13 bases separating them. Germline CDR1 SGHVS, CDR2 FNYEAQ. This CDR3 reads CASSAGAEDEQYF. The CDR3 nucleotides read TGTGCCAGCAGCGCCGGGGCGGAGGACGAGCAGTACTTC.

For the CDR3, the DNA is TGTGCCAGCAGCGGGGCCGGACAGGGGGCTTATTCACCCCTCCACTTT. As protein: CASSGAGQGAYSPLHF. This chain connects TRBV7-9 to TRBJ1-6, with 11 bases lining up with TRBD1. Germline-derived CDR1 and CDR2 are SEHNR and FQNEAQ (reference sequence). There are 16 residues in the CDR3. J lost 8 bases, V lost 5 bases, and 8 bases had no gene match.

The rearrangement joins TRBV10-3 to TRBJ2-6; D remains ambiguous. With 0 bases removed from V and 5 bases from J, the gap between germline ends came to 2 bases. Germline values: CDR1 ENHRY, CDR2 SYGVKD. The CDR3 is 13 residues long. CDR3 sequence (DNA): TGTGCCATCAGTGAGTCGAGGGCCAACGTCCTGACTTTC. Amino acid sequence: CAISESRANVLTF.